These T cell receptor beta chains were read from a single sample in a study of post-analysis software for immune sequencing data. Via MiXCR, TCRdb re-called the PCR reads, giving one row per CDR3 protein. The data contain fewer than 850,000 distinct CDR3 sequences, roughly 27% of them singletons. Sequencing was carried out using blood. These receptors came from a girl aged 10-17 years with multiple sclerosis. Both conserved end residues are part of each CDR3. The order of the fields is CDR3 protein, CDR3 DNA, CDR3 length, V gene, clone size, D gene, J gene. A D gene is named only where the DNA matches it firmly. The size of a clone is reported for some rows only, either as once, few or many, or as a class for expanded clones.

CDR3 protein: CASGPPWTSGRAYEQYF
CDR3 DNA: TGTGCCAGCGGTCCCCCATGGACTAGCGGGAGGGCATACGAGCAGTACTTC
CDR3 length: 17
V gene: TRBV14
clone size: few
D gene: TRBD2
J gene: TRBJ2-7

CDR3 protein: CSARWTGDGYTF
CDR3 DNA: TGCAGTGCTAGATGGACAGGCGACGGCTACACCTTC
CDR3 length: 12
V gene: TRBV20-1
clone size: few
D gene: TRBD1
J gene: TRBJ1-2

CDR3 protein: CSARQPGEDEQYF
CDR3 DNA: TGCAGCGCACGACAGCCTGGGGAGGACGAGCAGTACTTC
CDR3 length: 13
V gene: TRBV29-1
clone size: few
D gene: -
J gene: TRBJ2-7

CDR3 protein: CSALPGQLNTGYTF
CDR3 DNA: TGCAGTGCCCTGCCGGGGCAGTTAAATACTGGCTACACCTTC
CDR3 length: 14
V gene: TRBV20-1
clone size: -
D gene: -
J gene: TRBJ1-2

CDR3 protein: CASSLNSEKLFF
CDR3 DNA: TGTGCCAGCAGCCTAAACAGTGAAAAACTGTTTTTT
CDR3 length: 12
V gene: TRBV7-9
clone size: -
D gene: -
J gene: TRBJ1-4

CDR3 protein: CSARKTIRRVGTDTQYF
CDR3 DNA: TGCAGTGCTAGGAAAACGATAAGGCGCGTTGGGACAGATACGCAGTATTTT
CDR3 length: 17
V gene: TRBV20-1
clone size: -
D gene: -
J gene: TRBJ2-3

CDR3 protein: CASSAGQANTEAFF
CDR3 DNA: TGCGCCAGCAGCGCGGGACAGGCGAACACTGAAGCTTTCTTT
CDR3 length: 14
V gene: TRBV5-1
clone size: -
D gene: TRBD1
J gene: TRBJ1-1

CDR3 protein: CSASVRVQRASSYNEQFF
CDR3 DNA: TGCAGTGCTAGTGTAAGGGTCCAGCGGGCAAGCTCCTACAATGAGCAGTTCTTC
CDR3 length: 18
V gene: TRBV20-1
clone size: few
D gene: -
J gene: TRBJ2-1

CDR3 protein: CASSLNRGSDTQYF
CDR3 DNA: TGCGCCAGCAGCCTAAACAGGGGATCGGATACGCAGTATTTT
CDR3 length: 14
V gene: TRBV5-1
clone size: -
D gene: TRBD1
J gene: TRBJ2-3

CDR3 protein: CASRKGLAGGLYNEQFF
CDR3 DNA: TGTGCCAGCAGGAAAGGACTAGCGGGAGGTCTCTACAATGAGCAGTTCTTC
CDR3 length: 17
V gene: TRBV28
clone size: -
D gene: TRBD2
J gene: TRBJ2-1

CDR3 protein: CASSPLAGGPHEQCF
CDR3 DNA: TGTGCCAGCAGCCCTCTAGCGGGGGGGCCCCATGAGCAGTGCTTC
CDR3 length: 15
V gene: TRBV12-3/TRBV12-4
clone size: -
D gene: TRBD2
J gene: TRBJ2-1

CDR3 protein: CSAGSNPVFLSKETQYF
CDR3 DNA: TGCAGTGCCGGGTCCAATCCGGTTTTTTTATCCAAAGAGACCCAGTACTTC
CDR3 length: 17
V gene: TRBV20-1
clone size: few
D gene: -
J gene: TRBJ2-5

CDR3 protein: CASSWTGNEQFF
CDR3 DNA: TGTGCCAGCAGTTGGACTGGGAATGAGCAGTTCTTC
CDR3 length: 12
V gene: TRBV7-9
clone size: many
D gene: -
J gene: TRBJ2-1

CDR3 protein: CASSQAILGLANQETQYF
CDR3 DNA: TGCGCCAGCAGCCAAGCGATATTAGGACTAGCGAACCAAGAGACCCAGTACTTC
CDR3 length: 18
V gene: TRBV4-1
clone size: -
D gene: TRBD2
J gene: TRBJ2-5

CDR3 protein: CASSPLVVKTQFF
CDR3 DNA: TGTGCCAGCAGTCCCCTAGTGGTAAAGACCCAGTTCTTC
CDR3 length: 13
V gene: TRBV6-2/TRBV6-3
clone size: -
D gene: -
J gene: TRBJ2-1

CDR3 protein: CASSFLRVHSGYTF
CDR3 DNA: TGTGCCAGCAGTTTTCTACGAGTTCACTCTGGCTACACCTTC
CDR3 length: 14
V gene: TRBV12-3/TRBV12-4
clone size: -
D gene: -
J gene: TRBJ1-2

CDR3 protein: CASSRDRDLPEQFF
CDR3 DNA: TGTGCCAGTAGTAGGGACAGGGACCTACCCGAGCAGTTCTTC
CDR3 length: 14
V gene: TRBV19
clone size: -
D gene: TRBD1
J gene: TRBJ2-1

CDR3 protein: CASRPSGLARTDTQYF
CDR3 DNA: TGTGCCAGCAGACCAAGCGGGCTAGCGCGCACAGATACGCAGTATTTT
CDR3 length: 16
V gene: TRBV27
clone size: -
D gene: -
J gene: TRBJ2-3

CDR3 protein: CSARGDIQPYEQYF
CDR3 DNA: TGCAGTGCTCGTGGGGACATACAACCCTACGAGCAGTACTTC
CDR3 length: 14
V gene: TRBV20-1
clone size: few
D gene: -
J gene: TRBJ2-7

CDR3 protein: CASSLEAGRNQPQHF
CDR3 DNA: TGTGCCAGCAGCTTAGAAGCAGGGCGGAATCAGCCCCAGCATTTT
CDR3 length: 15
V gene: TRBV7-2
clone size: -
D gene: -
J gene: TRBJ1-5

CDR3 protein: CASSASQGATYEQYF
CDR3 DNA: TGTGCCAGCAGCGCATCACAGGGGGCAACCTACGAGCAGTACTTC
CDR3 length: 15
V gene: TRBV9
clone size: -
D gene: TRBD1
J gene: TRBJ2-7

CDR3 protein: CASSLNQGSNQPQHF
CDR3 DNA: TGTGCCAGCAGCCTAAATCAGGGGAGCAATCAGCCCCAGCATTTT
CDR3 length: 15
V gene: TRBV7-2
clone size: -
D gene: -
J gene: TRBJ1-5

CDR3 protein: CAISEPLGLAATGAYNEQFF
CDR3 DNA: TGTGCCATCAGTGAGCCCCTGGGACTAGCCGCGACCGGGGCTTACAATGAGCAGTTCTTC
CDR3 length: 20
V gene: TRBV10-3
clone size: -
D gene: TRBD2
J gene: TRBJ2-1

CDR3 protein: CATTSDESSPLHF
CDR3 DNA: TGTGCCACTACGTCGGACGAGAGTTCACCCCTCCACTTT
CDR3 length: 13
V gene: TRBV10-3
clone size: -
D gene: -
J gene: TRBJ1-6

CDR3 protein: CASTRDRGSEQYF
CDR3 DNA: TGTGCCAGCACCCGGGACAGGGGCAGCGAGCAGTACTTC
CDR3 length: 13
V gene: TRBV2
clone size: -
D gene: TRBD1
J gene: TRBJ2-7

CDR3 protein: CASSFKRVGTYNEQFF
CDR3 DNA: TGTGCCAGCAGCTTTAAGAGGGTAGGGACCTACAATGAGCAGTTCTTC
CDR3 length: 16
V gene: TRBV7-2
clone size: few
D gene: -
J gene: TRBJ2-1

CDR3 protein: CASSFSRAKRGEQFF
CDR3 DNA: TGTGCCAGCAGTTTCTCCCGGGCCAAACGCGGTGAGCAGTTCTTC
CDR3 length: 15
V gene: TRBV12-3/TRBV12-4
clone size: -
D gene: -
J gene: TRBJ2-1

CDR3 protein: CASSLDLWGEQYF
CDR3 DNA: TGTGCCAGCAGCTTAGACCTTTGGGGCGAGCAGTACTTC
CDR3 length: 13
V gene: TRBV7-9
clone size: -
D gene: -
J gene: TRBJ2-7

CDR3 protein: CAGRSTGGSYNEQFF
CDR3 DNA: TGTGCCGGCAGGTCGACAGGGGGCTCCTACAATGAGCAGTTCTTC
CDR3 length: 15
V gene: TRBV27
clone size: few
D gene: TRBD1
J gene: TRBJ2-1

CDR3 protein: CASSSSVASGFYEQYF
CDR3 DNA: TGTGCCAGCAGCTCCTCGGTGGCTAGCGGATTCTACGAGCAGTACTTC
CDR3 length: 16
V gene: TRBV7-2
clone size: -
D gene: TRBD2
J gene: TRBJ2-7

CDR3 protein: CASSRLAGTDTQYF
CDR3 DNA: TGCGCCAGCAGTCGACTAGCGGGCACAGATACGCAGTATTTT
CDR3 length: 14
V gene: TRBV10-2
clone size: many
D gene: TRBD2
J gene: TRBJ2-3

CDR3 protein: CASSLRSGQSSYEQYF
CDR3 DNA: TGTGCCAGCAGCTTACGGTCGGGACAGTCCTCCTACGAGCAGTACTTC
CDR3 length: 16
V gene: TRBV11-2
clone size: -
D gene: TRBD1
J gene: TRBJ2-7

CDR3 protein: CASSPRRVTGEQVTDTQYF
CDR3 DNA: TGTGCCAGCTCACCAAGGAGGGTGACAGGGGAACAGGTCACAGATACGCAGTATTTT
CDR3 length: 19
V gene: TRBV18
clone size: -
D gene: TRBD1
J gene: TRBJ2-3

CDR3 protein: CASRVSTEAFF
CDR3 DNA: TGTGCCAGCAGAGTCTCGACTGAAGCTTTCTTT
CDR3 length: 11
V gene: TRBV6-5
clone size: few
D gene: -
J gene: TRBJ1-1

CDR3 protein: CASSPGSRAKNIQYF
CDR3 DNA: TGTGCCAGCAGCCCCGGGTCGAGAGCCAAAAACATTCAGTACTTC
CDR3 length: 15
V gene: TRBV7-2
clone size: -
D gene: -
J gene: TRBJ2-4

CDR3 protein: CATSRGQGPRAEAFF
CDR3 DNA: TGTGCCACCAGCAGAGGACAGGGCCCGAGGGCTGAAGCTTTCTTT
CDR3 length: 15
V gene: TRBV15
clone size: few
D gene: TRBD1
J gene: TRBJ1-1

CDR3 protein: CASSRFVLGTSGGYEQYF
CDR3 DNA: TGTGCCAGCAGCCGATTCGTTTTAGGGACTAGCGGGGGGTACGAGCAGTACTTC
CDR3 length: 18
V gene: TRBV7-2
clone size: once
D gene: TRBD2
J gene: TRBJ2-7

CDR3 protein: CASSLVGTGGQETQYF
CDR3 DNA: TGTGCCAGCAGCTTAGTGGGGACAGGGGGTCAGGAGACCCAGTACTTC
CDR3 length: 16
V gene: TRBV7-2
clone size: -
D gene: TRBD1
J gene: TRBJ2-5

CDR3 protein: CSATSFRDQPQHF
CDR3 DNA: TGCAGTGCTACAAGCTTCCGGGATCAGCCCCAGCATTTT
CDR3 length: 13
V gene: TRBV20-1
clone size: -
D gene: -
J gene: TRBJ1-5

CDR3 protein: CASSLVKGGAGTEAFF
CDR3 DNA: TGTGCCAGCAGCTTAGTTAAAGGGGGCGCAGGGACTGAAGCTTTCTTT
CDR3 length: 16
V gene: TRBV7-9
clone size: few
D gene: TRBD1
J gene: TRBJ1-1

CDR3 protein: CASSPGPGQGVREQYF
CDR3 DNA: TGTGCCAGCAGCCCGGGGCCGGGACAGGGGGTAAGGGAGCAGTACTTC
CDR3 length: 16
V gene: TRBV3-1
clone size: -
D gene: TRBD1
J gene: TRBJ2-7

CDR3 protein: CASSQLDAGANSPLHF
CDR3 DNA: TGCGCCAGCAGCCAATTAGACGCGGGGGCCAATTCACCCCTCCACTTT
CDR3 length: 16
V gene: TRBV4-1
clone size: -
D gene: -
J gene: TRBJ1-6

CDR3 protein: CASSDLTQIRDEQYF
CDR3 DNA: TGTGCCAGCAGTGACCTGACTCAGATCCGGGACGAGCAGTACTTC
CDR3 length: 15
V gene: TRBV2
clone size: -
D gene: -
J gene: TRBJ2-7

CDR3 protein: CASSWGPGAGYGYTF
CDR3 DNA: TGTGCCAGCAGCTGGGGGCCCGGGGCGGGCTATGGCTACACCTTC
CDR3 length: 15
V gene: TRBV5-6
clone size: -
D gene: -
J gene: TRBJ1-2